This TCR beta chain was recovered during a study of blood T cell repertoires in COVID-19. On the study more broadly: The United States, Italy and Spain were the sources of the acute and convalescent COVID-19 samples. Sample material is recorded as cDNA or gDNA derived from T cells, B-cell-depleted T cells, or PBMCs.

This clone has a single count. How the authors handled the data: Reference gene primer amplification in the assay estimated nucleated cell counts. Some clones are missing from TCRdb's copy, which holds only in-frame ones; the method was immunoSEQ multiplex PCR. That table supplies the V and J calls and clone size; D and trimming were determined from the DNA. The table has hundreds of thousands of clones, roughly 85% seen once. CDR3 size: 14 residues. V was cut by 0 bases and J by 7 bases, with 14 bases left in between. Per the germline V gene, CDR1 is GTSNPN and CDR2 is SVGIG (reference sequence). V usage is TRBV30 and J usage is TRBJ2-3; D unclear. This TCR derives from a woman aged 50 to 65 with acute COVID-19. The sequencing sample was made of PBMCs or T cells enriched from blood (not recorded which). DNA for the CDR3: TGTGCCTGGAGTGTAAGTCCAGGCTACAATACGCAGTATTTT. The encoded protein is CAWSVSPGYNTQYF.